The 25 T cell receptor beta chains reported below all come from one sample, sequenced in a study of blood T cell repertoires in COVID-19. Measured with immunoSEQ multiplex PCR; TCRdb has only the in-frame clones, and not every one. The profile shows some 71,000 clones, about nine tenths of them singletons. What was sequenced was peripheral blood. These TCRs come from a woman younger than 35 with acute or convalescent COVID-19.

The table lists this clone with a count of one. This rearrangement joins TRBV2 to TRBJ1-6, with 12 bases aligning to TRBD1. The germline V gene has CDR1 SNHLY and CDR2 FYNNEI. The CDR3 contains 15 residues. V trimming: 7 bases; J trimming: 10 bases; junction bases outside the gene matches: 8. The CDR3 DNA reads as TGTGCCAGCATGAGGGGACAGGGGGCTGGGTCACCCCTCCACTTT. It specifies CASMRGQGAGSPLHF.

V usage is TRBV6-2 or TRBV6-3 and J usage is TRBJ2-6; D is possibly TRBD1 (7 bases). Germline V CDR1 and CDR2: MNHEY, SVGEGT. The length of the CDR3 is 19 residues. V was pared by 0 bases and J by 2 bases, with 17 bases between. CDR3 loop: CASSYSGGTVLTGANVLTF. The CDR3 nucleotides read TGTGCCAGCAGTTACTCTGGCGGGACAGTGTTGACTGGGGCCAACGTCCTGACTTTC.

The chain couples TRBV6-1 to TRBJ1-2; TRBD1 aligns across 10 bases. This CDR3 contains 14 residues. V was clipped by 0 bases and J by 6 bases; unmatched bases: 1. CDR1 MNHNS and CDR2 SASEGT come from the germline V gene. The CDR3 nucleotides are TGTGCCAGCAGTGAAGCCGGACAGGGGGATGGCTACACCTTC. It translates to CASSEAGQGDGYTF.

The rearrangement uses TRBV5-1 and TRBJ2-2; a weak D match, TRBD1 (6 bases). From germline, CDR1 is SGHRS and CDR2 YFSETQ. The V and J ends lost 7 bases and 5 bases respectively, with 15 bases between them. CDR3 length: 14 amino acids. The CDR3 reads CASRQVEGTGELFF. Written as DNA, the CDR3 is TGCGCCAGCCGACAGGTCGAAGGAACCGGGGAGCTGTTTTTT.

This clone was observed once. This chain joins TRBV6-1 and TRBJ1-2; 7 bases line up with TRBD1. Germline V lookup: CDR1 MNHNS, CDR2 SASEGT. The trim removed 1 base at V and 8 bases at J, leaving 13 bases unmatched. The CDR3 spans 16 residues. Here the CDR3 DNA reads TGTGCCAGCAGTGAAGTAAGAGGAGGGGGCGCGGTAGGCTACACCTTC. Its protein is CASSEVRGGGAVGYTF.

The CDR3 nucleotides are TGTGCCACCAGTGATGCTAGCGCAGCAGATACGCAGTATTTT. Translating gives CATSDASAADTQYF. The V gene is TRBV24-1, the J gene TRBJ2-3; D is possibly TRBD2 (6 bases). The V end lost 3 bases, the J end lost 4 bases, and 10 bases lay between the germline ends. Germline lookup yields CDR1 KGHDR and CDR2 SFDVKD. This CDR3 is 14 amino acids long.

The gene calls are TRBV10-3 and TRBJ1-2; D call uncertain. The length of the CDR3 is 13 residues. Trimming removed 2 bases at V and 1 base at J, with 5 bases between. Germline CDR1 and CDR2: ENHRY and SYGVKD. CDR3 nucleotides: TGTGCCATCAGTGAGGAGGGTAACTATGGCTACACCTTC. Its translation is CAISEEGNYGYTF.

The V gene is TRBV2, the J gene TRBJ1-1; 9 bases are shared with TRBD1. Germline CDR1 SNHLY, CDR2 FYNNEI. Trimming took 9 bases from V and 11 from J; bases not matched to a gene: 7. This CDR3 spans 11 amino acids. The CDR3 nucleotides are TGTGCCAGAAGCCGGGACAGGGCTGCTTTCTTT. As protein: CARSRDRAAFF.

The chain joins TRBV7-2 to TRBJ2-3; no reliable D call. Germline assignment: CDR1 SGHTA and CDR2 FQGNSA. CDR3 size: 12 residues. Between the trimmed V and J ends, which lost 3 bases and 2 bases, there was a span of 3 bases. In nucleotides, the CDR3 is TGTGCCAGCAGCTTCTCCACAGATACGCAGTATTTT. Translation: CASSFSTDTQYF.

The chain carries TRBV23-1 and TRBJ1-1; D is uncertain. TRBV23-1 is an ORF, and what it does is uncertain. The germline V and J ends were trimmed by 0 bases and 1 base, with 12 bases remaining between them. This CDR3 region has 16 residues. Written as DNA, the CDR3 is TGCGCCAGCAGTCAATCGAGTGAGGGAAAGAACACTGAAGCTTTCTTT. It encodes CASSQSSEGKNTEAFF.

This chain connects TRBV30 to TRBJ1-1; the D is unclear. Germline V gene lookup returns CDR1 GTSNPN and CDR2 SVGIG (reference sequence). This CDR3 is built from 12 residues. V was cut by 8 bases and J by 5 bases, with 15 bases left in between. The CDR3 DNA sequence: TGTGCCAGCGGCGGGGATAGGACTGAAGCTTTCTTT. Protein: CASGGDRTEAFF. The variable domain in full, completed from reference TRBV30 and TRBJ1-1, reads SQTIHQWPATLVQPVGSPLSLECTVEGTSNPNLYWYRQAAGRGLQLLFYSVGIGQISSEVPQNLSASRPQDRQFILSSKKLLLSDSGFYLCASGGDRTEAFFGQGTRLTVV.

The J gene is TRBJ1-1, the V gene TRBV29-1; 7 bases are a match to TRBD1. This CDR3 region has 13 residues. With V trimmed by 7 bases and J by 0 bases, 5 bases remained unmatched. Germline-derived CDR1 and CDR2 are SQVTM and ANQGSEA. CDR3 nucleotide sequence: TGCAGCGCAGCCGACAGGGTGAACACTGAAGCTTTCTTT. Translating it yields CSAADRVNTEAFF.

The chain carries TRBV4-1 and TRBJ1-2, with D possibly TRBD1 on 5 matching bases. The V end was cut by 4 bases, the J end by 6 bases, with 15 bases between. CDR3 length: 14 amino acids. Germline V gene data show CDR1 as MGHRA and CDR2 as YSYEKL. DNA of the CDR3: TGCGCCAGCAGCCCAGGGAATACACTCGATGGCTACACCTTC. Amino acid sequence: CASSPGNTLDGYTF.

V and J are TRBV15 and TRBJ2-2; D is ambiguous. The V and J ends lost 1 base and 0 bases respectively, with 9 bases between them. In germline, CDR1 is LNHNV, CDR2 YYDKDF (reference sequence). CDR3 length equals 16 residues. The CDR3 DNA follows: TGTGCCACCAGCAGAGTTCTCCCTTCGAACACCGGGGAGCTGTTTTTT. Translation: CATSRVLPSNTGELFF. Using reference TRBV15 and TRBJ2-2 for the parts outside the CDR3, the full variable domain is DAMVIQNPRYQVTQFGKPVTLSCSQTLNHNVMYWYQQKSSQAPKLLFHYYDKDFNNEADTPDNFQSRRPNTSFCFLDIRSPGLGDTAMYLCATSRVLPSNTGELFFGEGSRLTVL.

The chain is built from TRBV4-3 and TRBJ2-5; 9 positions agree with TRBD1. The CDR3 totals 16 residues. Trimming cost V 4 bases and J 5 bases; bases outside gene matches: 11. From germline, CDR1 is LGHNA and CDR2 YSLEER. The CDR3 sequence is CASSLEPGQGWETQYF. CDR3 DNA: TGCGCCAGCAGCCTAGAACCGGGACAGGGATGGGAGACCCAGTACTTC.

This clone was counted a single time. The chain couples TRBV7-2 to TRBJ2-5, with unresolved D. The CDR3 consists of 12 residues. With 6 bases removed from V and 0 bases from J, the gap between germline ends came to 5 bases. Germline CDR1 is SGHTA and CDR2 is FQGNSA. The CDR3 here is CASSTYQETQYF. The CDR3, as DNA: TGTGCCAGCAGTACTTACCAAGAGACCCAGTACTTC.

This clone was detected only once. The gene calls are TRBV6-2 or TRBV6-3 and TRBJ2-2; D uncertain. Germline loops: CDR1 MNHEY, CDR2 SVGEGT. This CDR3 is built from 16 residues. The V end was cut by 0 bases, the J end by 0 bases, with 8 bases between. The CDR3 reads CASSYSADSNTGELFF. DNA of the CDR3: TGTGCCAGCAGTTACTCTGCCGACTCGAACACCGGGGAGCTGTTTTTT.

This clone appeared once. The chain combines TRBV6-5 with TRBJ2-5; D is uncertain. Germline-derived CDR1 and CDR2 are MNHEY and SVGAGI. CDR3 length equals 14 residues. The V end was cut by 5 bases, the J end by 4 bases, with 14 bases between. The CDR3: CASSRGALAETQYF. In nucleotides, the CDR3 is TGTGCCAGCAGTCGCGGTGCGTTAGCAGAGACCCAGTACTTC.

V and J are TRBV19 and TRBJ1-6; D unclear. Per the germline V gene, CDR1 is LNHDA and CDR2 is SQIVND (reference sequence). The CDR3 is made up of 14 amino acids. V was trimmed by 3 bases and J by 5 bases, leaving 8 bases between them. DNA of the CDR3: TGTGCCAGTAGTATCGGTGCCGATAATTCACCCCTCCACTTT. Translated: CASSIGADNSPLHF.

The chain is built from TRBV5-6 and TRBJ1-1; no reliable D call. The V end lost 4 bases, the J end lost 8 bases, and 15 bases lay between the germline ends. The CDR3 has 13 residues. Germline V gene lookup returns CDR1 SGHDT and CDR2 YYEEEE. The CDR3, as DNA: TGTGCCAGCAGCCAATCGGGAGTAGGGGAAGCTTTCTTT. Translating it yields CASSQSGVGEAFF.

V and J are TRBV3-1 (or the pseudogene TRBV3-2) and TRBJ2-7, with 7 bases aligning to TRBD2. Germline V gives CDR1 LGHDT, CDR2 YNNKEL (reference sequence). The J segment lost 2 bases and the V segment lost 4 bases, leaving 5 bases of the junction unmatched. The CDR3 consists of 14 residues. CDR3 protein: CASSRASGTYEQYF. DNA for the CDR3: TGTGCCAGCAGCCGTGCTAGCGGTACCTACGAGCAGTACTTC.

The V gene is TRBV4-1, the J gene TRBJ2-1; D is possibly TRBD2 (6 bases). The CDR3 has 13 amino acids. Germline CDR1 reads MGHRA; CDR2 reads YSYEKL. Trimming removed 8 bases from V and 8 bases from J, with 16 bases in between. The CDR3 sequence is CASYRVRGDEQFF. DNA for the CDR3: TGCGCCAGCTACCGGGTGCGGGGCGATGAGCAGTTCTTC.

The CDR3 DNA is TGTGCCAGTAGTATAGGGGGCGAACAGGACAATCAGCCCCAGCATTTT. Translated: CASSIGGEQDNQPQHF. The rearrangement joins TRBV19 to TRBJ1-5; possible D gene TRBD1, 5 bases. This CDR3 has 16 amino acids. V shed 1 base and J shed 3 bases, with 13 bases lying between them. Looked up from germline, CDR1 is LNHDA and CDR2 is SQIVND (reference sequence).

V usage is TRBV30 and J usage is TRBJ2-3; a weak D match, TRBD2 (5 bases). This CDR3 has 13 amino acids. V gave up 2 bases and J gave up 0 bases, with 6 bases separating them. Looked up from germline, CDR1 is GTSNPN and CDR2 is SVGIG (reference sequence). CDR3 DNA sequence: TGTGCCTGGAGTCGAGGGAGCACAGATACGCAGTATTTT. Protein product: CAWSRGSTDTQYF.

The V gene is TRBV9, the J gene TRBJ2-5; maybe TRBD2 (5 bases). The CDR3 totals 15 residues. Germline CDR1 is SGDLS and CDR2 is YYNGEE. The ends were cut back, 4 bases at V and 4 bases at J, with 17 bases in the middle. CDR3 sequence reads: CASSPRPTAVETQYF. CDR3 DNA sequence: TGTGCCAGCAGCCCCCGCCCCACAGCGGTAGAGACCCAGTACTTC.